This TCR beta chain was recovered during a study of T cell responses to AZD1222 COVID-19 vaccine. V was pared by 3 bases and J by 1 base, with 3 bases between. This CDR3 has 13 residues. From germline, CDR1 is MRHNA and CDR2 SNTAGT. The protocol was immunoSEQ multiplex PCR, while the TCRdb copy is restricted to in-frame clones and leaves out a portion. The sample shows 150,000 or so clones, just over 90% of them seen only once. The sequence came from an adult in good health. This chain connects TRBV6-4 to TRBJ2-2; D gene uncertain. This specimen consisted of peripheral blood, obtained on day 0 of MenACWY control vaccination. The CDR3 DNA follows: TGTGCCAGCAGTGAGGGGAACACCGGGGAGCTGTTTTTT. Translation gives CASSEGNTGELFF.